This record looks at one TCR beta chain sequence and its context. Its antigen is currently unknown. Germline assignment: CDR1 SNHLY and CDR2 FYNNEI. This CDR3 contains 15 residues. Trimming stripped 9 bases from V and 0 bases from J, with 15 bases between. This sample is part of a study of T cell responses to AZD1222 COVID-19 vaccine. General study results and limits: Spike-wide coverage was observed for vaccine-associated CD4 TCRs, with dominant responses at 160-218 and 743-854. Reports indicate that nearly half of spike-specific TCRs are directed at unmutated variant regions.

Method: immunoSEQ multiplex PCR; TCRdb's copy keeps in-frame clones and lacks some. The sample includes around 190,000 clones, roughly 92% of them seen just once. V usage is TRBV2 and J usage is TRBJ1-5; a weak D match, TRBD1 (6 bases). The sequenced sample was peripheral blood, obtained 28 days after the second AZD1222 dose. The clonotype comes from an adult who received the AZD1222 COVID-19 vaccine. This CDR3 reads CASKLGGYSNQPQHF. The CDR3 DNA follows: TGTGCCAGTAAGCTCGGGGGCTATAGCAATCAGCCCCAGCATTTT.